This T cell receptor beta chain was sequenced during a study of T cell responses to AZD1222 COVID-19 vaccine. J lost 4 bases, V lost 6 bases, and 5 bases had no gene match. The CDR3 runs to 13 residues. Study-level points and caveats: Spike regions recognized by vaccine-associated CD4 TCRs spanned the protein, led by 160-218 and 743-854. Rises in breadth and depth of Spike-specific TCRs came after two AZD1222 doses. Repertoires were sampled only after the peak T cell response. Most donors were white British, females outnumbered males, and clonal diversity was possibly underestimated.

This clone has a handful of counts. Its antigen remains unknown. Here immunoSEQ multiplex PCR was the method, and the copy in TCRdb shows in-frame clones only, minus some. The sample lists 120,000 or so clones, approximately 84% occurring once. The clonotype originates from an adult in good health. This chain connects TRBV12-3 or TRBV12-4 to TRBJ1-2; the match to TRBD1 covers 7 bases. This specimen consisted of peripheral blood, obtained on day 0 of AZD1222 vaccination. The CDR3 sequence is CASSLGTVYGYTF. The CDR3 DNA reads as TGTGCCAGCAGCCTCGGGACAGTCTATGGCTACACCTTC.